Each of the 4 T cell receptor beta chains below was sequenced from the same sample in a study of cytomegalovirus exposure and HLA in healthy donors. It was with 60 Vbeta and 13 Jbeta primers that the PCR ran. Produced via immunoSEQ multiplex PCR; TCRdb's table is partial and in-frame only. The data contain tens of thousands of clones, 82% of them singletons. What was sequenced was PBMCs. These receptors were taken from a man aged 45-65 years in good health and CMV-seronegative.

V gene TRBV28 combines with J gene TRBJ1-2; 8 nucleotides line up with TRBD1. After removal of 2 bases from V and 7 bases from J, the junction contained 6 bases not matched to a gene. The germline V gene encodes CDR1 MDHEN and CDR2 SYDVKM. CDR3 length: 14 amino acids. CDR3 loop: CASSLGGQGFGYTF. The CDR3 DNA reads TGTGCCAGCAGTTTAGGCGGACAGGGCTTTGGCTACACCTTC.

The chain combines TRBV5-5 with TRBJ1-4; 8 bases match TRBD1. The CDR3 consists of 14 residues. CDR1 is SGHKS and CDR2 is YYEKEE in the germline V gene (reference sequence). Trimming at V came to 5 bases and at J to 8 bases, leaving 8 bases not matched to a gene. Written as DNA, the CDR3 is TGTGCCAGCAGTTTATCAGGGGGCCGAGAAAAACTGTTTTTT. This encodes CASSLSGGREKLFF.

This chain links TRBV7-2 with TRBJ2-1, with 9 nucleotides matching TRBD2. CDR3 length equals 19 residues. Unmatched junction bases numbered 19, after V lost 5 bases and J lost 5 bases. CDR1 and CDR2 from the germline V gene are SGHTA and FQGNSA. The CDR3 protein is CASSSLERGAALDDNEQFF. In DNA form, the CDR3 reads TGTGCCAGCAGCAGCTTGGAGCGGGGGGCCGCCCTCGACGACAATGAGCAGTTCTTC.

The chain recombines TRBV4-3 with TRBJ1-4; TRBD1 aligns across 8 bases. In germline, CDR1 is LGHNA, CDR2 YSLEER. The CDR3 totals 15 residues. V shed 3 bases, J shed 8 bases, and the junction held 8 bases outside the gene matches. The chain's CDR3 is CASSQDREDWEKLFF. DNA for the CDR3: TGCGCCAGCAGCCAGGACAGGGAGGATTGGGAAAAACTGTTTTTT.